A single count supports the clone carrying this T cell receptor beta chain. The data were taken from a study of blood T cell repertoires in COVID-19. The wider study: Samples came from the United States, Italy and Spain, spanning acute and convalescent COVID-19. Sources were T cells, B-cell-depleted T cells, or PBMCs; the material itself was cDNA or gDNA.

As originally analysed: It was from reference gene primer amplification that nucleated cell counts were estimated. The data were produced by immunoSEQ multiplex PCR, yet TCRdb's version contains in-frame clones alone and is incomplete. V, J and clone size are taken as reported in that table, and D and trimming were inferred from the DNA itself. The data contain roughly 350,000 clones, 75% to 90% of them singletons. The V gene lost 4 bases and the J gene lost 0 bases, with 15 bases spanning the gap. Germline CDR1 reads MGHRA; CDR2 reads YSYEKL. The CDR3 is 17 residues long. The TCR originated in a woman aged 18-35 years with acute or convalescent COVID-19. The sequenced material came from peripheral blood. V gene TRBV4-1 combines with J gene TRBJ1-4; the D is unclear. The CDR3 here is CASSREGSVPTNEKLFF. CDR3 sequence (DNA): TGCGCCAGCAGCCGGGAGGGCAGCGTGCCAACTAATGAAAAACTGTTTTTT.